This is a list of T cell receptor beta chains from one sample in a study of blood T cell repertoires in COVID-19. Sequenced by immunoSEQ multiplex PCR; TCRdb stores in-frame clones only, minus some. The table has over 250,000 clones, over 80% seen once. The sample was peripheral blood. The source of these receptors is a woman in her 70s with COVID-19, enrolled during active disease. Both conserved end residues are trimmed from each CDR3. The D gene is left open where the match is weak. Size is stated for part of the rows, as once, few or many counts, or as a class when the clone is expanded.

V gene: TRBV7-9; clone size: .; J gene: TRBJ1-2; D gene: TRBD1; CDR3 protein: ASSTTGLGYT
V gene: TRBV5-1; clone size: .; J gene: TRBJ1-2; D gene: .; CDR3 protein: ASSWDTTSGYGYT
V gene: TRBV6-5; clone size: .; J gene: TRBJ2-7; D gene: TRBD2; CDR3 protein: ASGRAGRSSYEQY
V gene: TRBV19; clone size: .; J gene: TRBJ2-1; D gene: TRBD1; CDR3 protein: ASSPTGTVNEQF
V gene: TRBV3-1/TRBV3-2; clone size: .; J gene: TRBJ2-7; D gene: TRBD1; CDR3 protein: ASSHYWTGNEQY
V gene: TRBV5-6; clone size: .; J gene: TRBJ2-3; D gene: TRBD2; CDR3 protein: ASSPGTSGASTDTQY
V gene: TRBV28; clone size: .; J gene: TRBJ1-5; D gene: .; CDR3 protein: ASTGAAPPNQPQH
V gene: TRBV5-6; clone size: .; J gene: TRBJ1-2; D gene: .; CDR3 protein: ASSLSRGARGYT
V gene: TRBV5-4; clone size: .; J gene: TRBJ2-7; D gene: .; CDR3 protein: ASSTGVGMPYEQY
V gene: TRBV7-9; clone size: .; J gene: TRBJ1-3; D gene: .; CDR3 protein: ASSFSGFTGNTIY
V gene: TRBV28; clone size: .; J gene: TRBJ1-2; D gene: .; CDR3 protein: ASSGINYGYT
V gene: TRBV24-1; clone size: .; J gene: TRBJ1-2; D gene: TRBD1; CDR3 protein: ATSGNDRDSNYGYT
V gene: TRBV9; clone size: .; J gene: TRBJ1-2; D gene: .; CDR3 protein: ASSDSGEGYT
V gene: TRBV30; clone size: .; J gene: TRBJ2-3; D gene: TRBD2; CDR3 protein: AWSESGSFTYTQY
V gene: TRBV7-9; clone size: .; J gene: TRBJ2-3; D gene: .; CDR3 protein: ASTPTGLSTDTQY
V gene: TRBV6-1; clone size: .; J gene: TRBJ1-1; D gene: TRBD1; CDR3 protein: ASSESYRGTEAF
V gene: TRBV10-3; clone size: .; J gene: TRBJ1-2; D gene: TRBD1; CDR3 protein: AITAGTGDSHGYT
V gene: TRBV6-5; clone size: .; J gene: TRBJ1-6; D gene: TRBD1; CDR3 protein: ASEGGQGNNSPLH
V gene: TRBV7-9; clone size: once; J gene: TRBJ1-4; D gene: TRBD1; CDR3 protein: ASSATWTGGDEKLF
V gene: TRBV5-8; clone size: .; J gene: TRBJ1-1; D gene: .; CDR3 protein: ASSFDHSNFEAF
V gene: TRBV19; clone size: .; J gene: TRBJ1-2; D gene: .; CDR3 protein: ASTGTVSNGYT
V gene: TRBV12-3/TRBV12-4; clone size: once; J gene: TRBJ2-3; D gene: .; CDR3 protein: ASRGLFTDTQY
V gene: TRBV4-3; clone size: .; J gene: TRBJ1-5; D gene: .; CDR3 protein: ASSRHVSTNQPQH
V gene: TRBV24-1; clone size: .; J gene: TRBJ2-5; D gene: .; CDR3 protein: ATSDLREEETQY
V gene: TRBV5-1; clone size: .; J gene: TRBJ2-5; D gene: TRBD2; CDR3 protein: ASSLASSGVPQETQY
V gene: TRBV18; clone size: .; J gene: TRBJ2-2; D gene: .; CDR3 protein: ASSPRLAETGELF
V gene: TRBV7-2; clone size: .; J gene: TRBJ1-2; D gene: TRBD1; CDR3 protein: ASNQGVYGYT
V gene: TRBV5-1; clone size: .; J gene: TRBJ1-1; D gene: .; CDR3 protein: ASSFNRDLNTEAF
V gene: TRBV6-1; clone size: .; J gene: TRBJ2-7; D gene: TRBD2; CDR3 protein: ASSEISSGSYEQY
V gene: TRBV7-2; clone size: .; J gene: TRBJ2-2; D gene: TRBD2; CDR3 protein: ASSPSLAGLNTGELF
V gene: TRBV19; clone size: few; J gene: TRBJ1-5; D gene: .; CDR3 protein: ASSAGTGQPQH
V gene: TRBV6-5; clone size: .; J gene: TRBJ2-7; D gene: .; CDR3 protein: ASSYSQVSDEQY
V gene: TRBV28; clone size: .; J gene: TRBJ1-6; D gene: .; CDR3 protein: ASTKPGDTRGTLH
V gene: TRBV6-2/TRBV6-3; clone size: few; J gene: TRBJ2-7; D gene: TRBD2; CDR3 protein: ASSYLTSGGYEQY
V gene: TRBV28; clone size: .; J gene: TRBJ1-6; D gene: TRBD1; CDR3 protein: ASSLSRGPLDSPLH
V gene: TRBV15; clone size: .; J gene: TRBJ2-5; D gene: TRBD1; CDR3 protein: ATQGAEETQY
V gene: TRBV27; clone size: .; J gene: TRBJ1-4; D gene: .; CDR3 protein: ASSFTDEKLF
V gene: TRBV10-3; clone size: few; J gene: TRBJ1-1; D gene: .; CDR3 protein: AISTRTAGKNTEAF
V gene: TRBV30; clone size: .; J gene: TRBJ1-2; D gene: .; CDR3 protein: AWSVAGEYGYT
V gene: TRBV4-2; clone size: .; J gene: TRBJ2-5; D gene: .; CDR3 protein: ASSQDWIVPTGETQY
V gene: TRBV5-1; clone size: .; J gene: TRBJ2-3; D gene: .; CDR3 protein: ASSSGETGYTDTQY
V gene: TRBV9; clone size: few; J gene: TRBJ1-1; D gene: .; CDR3 protein: ASSLQSDTEAF
V gene: TRBV5-1; clone size: .; J gene: TRBJ2-7; D gene: TRBD2; CDR3 protein: ASRTSGSYEQY
V gene: TRBV11-3; clone size: once; J gene: TRBJ2-5; D gene: .; CDR3 protein: ASSSYRVETQY
V gene: TRBV4-3; clone size: .; J gene: TRBJ2-2; D gene: TRBD2; CDR3 protein: ASSLRREWAPGELF
V gene: TRBV19; clone size: .; J gene: TRBJ1-2; D gene: TRBD1; CDR3 protein: ASSIDGTAYGYT
V gene: TRBV18; clone size: .; J gene: TRBJ2-2; D gene: .; CDR3 protein: ASTLVQGNTGELF
V gene: TRBV6-4; clone size: .; J gene: TRBJ1-2; D gene: TRBD1; CDR3 protein: ASRPTGGNGYT